One T cell receptor (beta chain) is described in this entry. This clonotype was seen repeatedly, ten times or more. The clone's antigen remains unknown. No base quality values were provided; no much bigger clone lies one nucleotide off. TCR beta CDR3 regions were amplified from RNA transcripts. For the first round of RT-PCR on the TCR CDR3, the HTBI primer set was used together with the Qiagen OneStep RT-PCR kit. A second multiplex PCR round built the libraries, followed by size selection and purification. Sequencing of the libraries was done on an Illumina HiSeq2000 using paired-end 100 bp reads. The original methods were these. SOAPnuke was used to process the raw data, with reads discarded if the reads contained adapters or uncalled bases, had a mean Phred below 15, or lacked an exact constant-primer or identifier match. COPE v1.2.5 was used to merge high-quality paired reads, and clonotypes were defined as unique nucleotide sequences. MiTCR v1.1 was used to align the clonotypes against IMGT TRBV, TRBD and TRBJ reference segments. The analysis included only V-J combinations with a frequency above 0.0001, which together covered 99.2% of the repertoires. A TCS score was defined as the ratio between F50 (clonal expansion) and ExV (chaos), using BLOSUM62-based TCRdist between CDR3 peptides within each V-J. Welch's t-statistics and random forest reduced 500 to 650 V-J features to roughly 13, which were used in a naive Bayes classifier (R e1071). TCRdb itself trimmed the public reads at Q25 with fastp, ran MiXCR and retained productive beta chains. Entries that share a CDR3 protein sequence are merged under the most common genes and DNA. Here the V and J calls rest on TCRdb's processing, not on the authors' analysis. The sample has about 410,000 distinct CDR3 sequences on record, approximately 14% of them singletons. In total, the top ten clones hold about 13% of the sample.

This specimen belongs to a study of T cells in Graves' hyperthyroidism and ophthalmopathy (dated by TCRdb to about 2019). About the study as a whole: Peripheral blood was sampled at the time of initial diagnosis, prior to any treatment. TCR V-J signatures able to tell the groups apart were searched for in a discovery cohort of some 100 patients, of whom about 40 had Graves' ophthalmopathy and around 57 had stable Graves' hyperthyroidism. Prospective prediction of ophthalmopathy was tested in an independent validation cohort consisting of fewer than 20 hyperthyroidism patients and over 15 patients who later progressed to ophthalmopathy. For training and testing, the 80 to 100 patients in the discovery cohort were randomly divided in a 7:3 ratio. The study also compared thyroid tissue and blood T-cell repertoires from more than five Graves' hyperthyroidism patients. Following sampling, methimazole starting at 30 mg daily was given to hyperthyroidism patients, and high-dose intravenous methylprednisolone was given to ophthalmopathy patients. According to the paper, TCR Vbeta CDR3 sequencing was carried out on about 140 peripheral blood samples, which came from 40 to 45 ophthalmopathy, 70 to 80 hyperthyroidism and around 17 progressor patients. Findings and caveats that apply to the study as a whole: No statistical method was used to fix the sample size in advance, and group allocation was not hidden from the investigators. Most expanded thyroid clonotypes (frequency above 0.001) were also detected in blood, a finding suggesting that blood repertoires may reflect thyroid immune responses. In validation, progression to ophthalmopathy was predicted by the model with around 70% sensitivity and nearly 75% specificity, a median of approximately 7.1 months before onset. In cross-validation, a model built on a 13 V-J signature told ophthalmopathy apart from stable hyperthyroidism with just under 90% sensitivity and approximately 81% specificity, and in testing the same model reached 80%/75%.

Ophthalmopathy patients had moderately to severely active disease, Clinical Activity Score of at least 3, NOSPECS grade of at least 4, and duration under 3 months. Patients with uncontrolled infections, other autoimmune diseases, pregnancy or lactation were excluded. Diagnoses relied on clinical symptoms, serum thyroxine and TRAb, thyroid ultrasound and orbital computed tomography. Ficoll-Paque density gradient centrifugation was used to isolate PBMCs from 10 ml of fresh peripheral blood. Total RNA was extracted with Trizol reagent, and quality was checked on an Agilent 2100 Bioanalyzer. The CDR3 numbers 15 residues from cysteine through phenylalanine. Only the CDR3 portion is preserved as DNA: 45 bases, with reading frame beginning at the first base. CDR1 is given as SGHNT and CDR2 as YENEEA, both from the germline V gene. At the junction V is shortened by 5 bases and J by 3 bases; bases outside the gene matches: 9.

What was sequenced was blood. The source of this sequence is a man between 18 and 35 years old with Graves' ophthalmopathy. The sequence is built from TRBV11-3 and TRBJ2-7, and 8 junctional nucleotides match TRBD2. The CDR3 loop reads CASSIPGLGDYEQYF. The nucleotide sequence is given as TGTGCCAGCAGCATCCCGGGACTAGGGGACTACGAGCAGTACTTC.